The next 9 T cell receptor beta chains were all read from a single sample in a study of graft-versus-host responses after intestinal transplantation. Generated by immunoSEQ multiplex PCR, the TCRdb table keeps only in-frame clones and is missing some. The sample gives about 50,000 clones, around 90% of which show up once; over 2% is in the top ten. Which antigens these TCRs recognize remains unknown. The input for sequencing was unstimulated CD4+ T cells sorted from spleen or lymph node cells, taken before transplant. These receptors all come from a human donor who was the organ donor for an intestinal transplant.

This clone was counted a single time. The chain combines TRBV9 with TRBJ2-3; D is unclear. Per the germline V gene, CDR1 is SGDLS and CDR2 is YYNGEE. V lost 0 bases and J lost 6, with 2 bases in between. The CDR3 totals 11 residues. DNA of the CDR3: TGTGCCAGCAGCGTAGCGGATACGCAGTATTTT. Residues: CASSVADTQYF. Full variable domain (remainder filled in from reference TRBV9 and TRBJ2-3): DSGVTQTPKHLITATGQRVTLRCSPRSGDLSVYWYQQSLDQGLQFLIQYYNGEERAKGNILERFSAQQFPDLHSELNLSSLELGDSALYFCASSVADTQYFGPGTRLTVL.

On this clone: Other DNA sequences in the sample encode the same CDR3. The chain couples TRBV20-1 to TRBJ2-7, with D unresolved. V was trimmed by 0 bases and J by 3 bases, leaving 3 bases between them. Germline V gives CDR1 DFQATT, CDR2 SNEGSKA (reference sequence). CDR3 length: 11 amino acids. Here the CDR3 DNA reads TGCAGTGCTAGAGATGGCTACGAGCAGTACTTC. Its translation is CSARDGYEQYF.

This chain joins TRBV11-2 and TRBJ2-7; D is unresolved. The CDR3 runs to 11 residues. V was clipped by 5 bases and J by 3 bases, with 5 bases between them. CDR1 SGHAT and CDR2 FQNNGV come from the germline V gene. CDR3 coding DNA: TGTGCCAGCAGCCCGGACTACGAGCAGTACTTC. Residues: CASSPDYEQYF.

This chain uses TRBV6-4 with TRBJ2-2, with 12 bases identical to TRBD1. V was pared by 9 bases and J by 6 bases, with 8 bases of the junction left unmatched. The CDR3 totals 15 residues. Looked up from germline, CDR1 is MRHNA and CDR2 is SNTAGT. CDR3 bases: TGTGCCAGTCCGAGGGACAGGGGGCAATCCGGGGAGCTGTTTTTT. Protein sequence: CASPRDRGQSGELFF.

The genes are TRBV28 and TRBJ2-7; the match to TRBD2 covers 14 bases. This CDR3 is 16 amino acids long. The junction had 4 bases not matched to a gene; V was cut back by 2 bases and J by 4 bases. Germline CDR1 reads MDHEN; CDR2 reads SYDVKM. The CDR3 protein is CASSLLGLAGAYEQYF. The CDR3 coding sequence is TGTGCCAGCAGTTTACTGGGACTAGCGGGAGCGTACGAGCAGTACTTC. Combining the CDR3 with reference TRBV28 and TRBJ2-7 gives the whole variable domain DVKVTQSSRYLVKRTGEKVFLECVQDMDHENMFWYRQDPGLGLRLIYFSYDVKMKEKGDIPEGYSVSREKKERFSLILESASTNQTSMYLCASSLLGLAGAYEQYFGPGTRLTVT.

The genes are TRBV25-1 and TRBJ1-4; possible D gene TRBD1, 6 bases. The CDR3 spans 15 residues. V was cut by 3 bases and J by 7 bases, with 15 bases left in between. CDR1 and CDR2 (germline): MGHDK, SYGVNS. The CDR3 DNA reads as TGTGCCAGCAGTGAGTTTATGGGGGCAGCTGAAAAACTGTTTTTT. The encoded protein is CASSEFMGAAEKLFF.

In this sample, this clone turned up once. The chain is built from TRBV28 and TRBJ1-2, with 11 bases that match TRBD1. The V and J ends lost 4 bases and 1 base, in that order; junction bases with no gene match: 5. This CDR3 is built from 16 residues. Per the germline V gene, CDR1 is MDHEN and CDR2 is SYDVKM. The CDR3 nucleotides are TGTGCCAGCAGTTGGGGGACAGGGGGGTTTAACTATGGCTACACCTTC. Amino acid sequence: CASSWGTGGFNYGYTF.

The chain uses TRBV7-9 and TRBJ2-2; perhaps D is TRBD1 or TRBD2 (6 bases each). V was clipped by 6 bases and J by 5 bases, with 19 bases between them. Germline CDR1 reads SEHNR; CDR2 reads FQNEAQ (reference sequence). This CDR3 contains 16 residues. The CDR3 is CASRSNGGRGTGELFF. The CDR3 bases are TGTGCCAGCAGATCCAACGGGGGTAGGGGGACCGGGGAGCTGTTTTTT.

This clone was seen just once. The CDR3 is CASSVGGGSYNEQFF. The CDR3 DNA is TGTGCCAGCAGCGTAGGAGGCGGGAGCTACAATGAGCAGTTCTTC. This chain links TRBV9 with TRBJ2-1; 7 bases line up with TRBD2. Losses at the gene ends were 0 bases for V and 3 bases for J; bases not matched to a gene: 3. CDR3 size: 15 residues. Looked up from germline, CDR1 is SGDLS and CDR2 is YYNGEE.